Detailed here is one T cell receptor (beta chain). The data derive from a study of blood T cell repertoires in COVID-19. In the study overall: Acute and convalescent COVID-19 samples came from the United States, Italy and Spain. The cDNA or gDNA used as material had been derived from T cells, B-cell-depleted T cells, or PBMCs.

CDR1 and CDR2 (germline): SGHTA, FQGNSA. The CDR3 length is 16 residues. The V segment lost 5 bases and the J segment 6 bases; nucleotides outside the gene matches: 10. Source study methods: Estimation of nucleated cell counts was performed using reference gene primer amplification. Produced via immunoSEQ multiplex PCR; TCRdb's table is partial and in-frame only. V, J and clone size reflect that table, while D and trimming were determined from the DNA. The sample carries 90,000 to 120,000 clones, over 80% recorded once. V and J are TRBV7-2 and TRBJ2-1, with 10 positions matching TRBD2. The TCR comes from a woman in her twenties or thirties with acute or convalescent COVID-19. Sequenced material: peripheral blood. The DNA for the CDR3 is TGTGCCAGCAGCCCACAGCCAGCGGGGGGGCGCAATGAGCAGTTCTTC. It yields the protein CASSPQPAGGRNEQFF.